This T cell receptor beta chain was retrieved from a study of human T cells and chemical hapten exposure. Time point given: pre-sensitization, week 0. Documented treatment: therapeutic diphenylcyclopropenone sensitization with weekly scalp DPC. This clonotype was counted only a few times. CDR1 MDHEN and CDR2 SYDVKM come from the germline V gene. The CDR3 is 14 residues long. V was trimmed by 5 bases and J by 0 bases, leaving 11 bases between them. TCRdb independently ran MiXCR on the RACE reads; one entry per CDR3 protein. The sample holds 350,000 to 450,000 distinct CDR3 sequences, roughly 4.6% seen once.

The rearrangement uses TRBV28 and TRBJ2-7; tentatively, D is TRBD1 (5 bases). The specimen comprised whole blood, sampled in connection with sensitization to the hapten diphenylcyclopropenone (DPC). This clonotype was sampled from a woman aged 50 to 60 with alopecia areata. Some clones in this sample may be carry-over from other donors' samples. The CDR3, as DNA: TGTGCCAGCAGTCGACCGACAGCCTCCTACGAGCAGTACTTC. Residues: CASSRPTASYEQYF.